The text below deals with one T cell receptor (beta chain). The source of the sample is a study of OX40 agonist ivuxolimab in advanced cancers. Data came from immunoSEQ multiplex PCR; TCRdb stores just in-frame clones and leaves some out. The sample has about 32,000 clones, over 80% seen once. With 1 base removed from V and 4 bases from J, the gap between germline ends came to 14 bases. CDR1 SGHAT and CDR2 FQNNGV come from the germline V gene. The CDR3 length is 15 residues. The V and J genes are TRBV11-2 and TRBJ2-7, with a tentative D call TRBD1 (5 bases). This clonotype originated in an adult with an advanced solid tumor such as melanoma, head and neck, liver or kidney cancer. This sample comprised CD4+ or CD8+ T cells sorted from blood, obtained in a trial of the OX40 agonist ivuxolimab. This CDR3 reads CASSLAPTGSYEQYV. CDR3 DNA sequence: TGTGCCAGCAGCTTAGCTCCCACAGGTTCGTACGAGCAGTACGTC.